The rows below give T cell receptor beta chains drawn from one sample of a study of CD8+ T cells in alopecia areata. Some clones are missing from TCRdb's copy, which holds only in-frame ones; the method was immunoSEQ multiplex PCR. The sample gives 120,000 to 150,000 clones, about 88% of which show up once; around 13% is in the top ten. Sequencing used CD8+ T cells sorted from blood, obtained at week 4, from a patient treated with tofacitinib. All receptors derive from a human donor with alopecia areata. The CDR3 runs from the conserved cysteine through the conserved F or W. D genes are given only for firm matches. Size is stated for part of the rows, as once, few or many counts, or as a class when the clone is expanded.

V,D,size,J,CDR3,DNA
TRBV6-4,.,medium-sized,TRBJ2-6,CASSDGGSGANVLTF,TGTGCCAGCAGTGACGGGGGCTCTGGGGCCAACGTCCTGACTTTC
TRBV19,.,once,TRBJ1-1,CASSPDYTTEAFF,TGTGCCAGTAGTCCGGACTACACCACTGAAGCTTTCTTT
TRBV5-3,TRBD2,.,TRBJ2-1,CARSSRTSGNDEQFF,TGTGCCAGAAGCTCTCGGACTAGCGGGAACGATGAGCAGTTCTTC
TRBV2,TRBD2,.,TRBJ2-2,CATPGLVGGELFF,TGTGCCACCCCGGGACTAGTAGGCGGGGAGCTGTTTTTT
TRBV4-1,TRBD2,.,TRBJ2-1,CASSRTRTNNEQFF,TGCGCCAGCTCCCGGACTAGAACAAACAATGAGCAGTTCTTC
TRBV5-4,.,.,TRBJ1-1,CASSLEGAGTEAFF,TGTGCCAGCAGCTTGGAAGGGGCGGGTACTGAAGCTTTCTTT
TRBV29-1,TRBD2,.,TRBJ2-1,CSVELAGADYNEQFF,TGCAGCGTTGAATTAGCGGGAGCAGACTACAATGAGCAGTTCTTC
TRBV13,.,.,TRBJ2-7,CASSLGVNEQYF,TGTGCCAGCAGCTTAGGGGTTAACGAGCAGTACTTC
TRBV11-2,.,few,TRBJ2-7,CASSFRQHSYEQYF,TGTGCCAGCAGCTTTAGACAGCACTCCTACGAGCAGTACTTC
TRBV27,.,.,TRBJ1-2,CASSPSWTWGYTF,TGTGCCAGCAGTCCATCCTGGACATGGGGCTACACCTTC
TRBV29-1,.,.,TRBJ2-7,CSVRTRDEQYF,TGCAGCGTTCGGACAAGGGATGAGCAGTACTTC
TRBV19,.,.,TRBJ2-7,CASRAGEPYEQYF,TGTGCCAGTAGGGCAGGGGAACCCTACGAGCAGTACTTC
TRBV13,TRBD2,.,TRBJ2-7,CASSLTLAGDLNYEQYF,TGTGCCAGCAGCTTAACCCTAGCGGGGGACCTTAACTACGAGCAGTACTTC
TRBV10-2,.,.,TRBJ2-7,CASNPGNPLYEQYF,TGCGCCAGCAACCCAGGGAACCCCCTATACGAGCAGTACTTC
TRBV7-9,TRBD1,.,TRBJ2-5,CASSLAWTGQETQYF,TGTGCCAGCAGCTTAGCTTGGACAGGGCAAGAGACCCAGTACTTC
TRBV30,TRBD2,once,TRBJ2-5,CAWSVGELAGVWETQYF,TGTGCCTGGAGTGTAGGGGAACTAGCGGGAGTTTGGGAGACCCAGTACTTC
TRBV29-1,.,.,TRBJ2-7,CSVEGVDSSYEQYF,TGCAGCGTTGAAGGTGTGGACAGTTCCTACGAGCAGTACTTC
TRBV7-2,.,once,TRBJ1-2,CASSTRDGLLYGYTF,TGTGCCAGCAGCACCCGGGACGGCCTTCTCTACGGCTACACCTTC
TRBV9,TRBD2,.,TRBJ2-3,CASTLAGGITDTQYF,TGTGCCAGCACCCTTGCGGGGGGGATCACAGATACGCAGTATTTT
TRBV18,TRBD1,.,TRBJ2-7,CASSYRGMVYEQYF,TGTGCCAGCTCCTACAGGGGGATGGTTTACGAGCAGTACTTC
TRBV7-9,.,.,TRBJ2-7,CASSLGQEIYEQYF,TGTGCCAGCAGCTTAGGACAGGAGATTTACGAGCAGTACTTC
TRBV28,.,few,TRBJ2-3,CASSFTGRTDTQYF,TGTGCCAGCAGTTTTACAGGGCGCACAGATACGCAGTATTTT
TRBV4-1,.,.,TRBJ1-5,CASSQELGSNQPQHF,TGCGCCAGCAGCCAAGAGTTGGGGAGCAATCAGCCCCAGCATTTT